This TCR beta chain was captured in a study of technical replicates of blood from several donors. This clone was detected only once. Using immunoSEQ multiplex PCR, the repertoire was profiled, and TCRdb retains in-frame clones only, with some absent. The sample has 65,000 to 95,000 clones, 93% seen once; the top ten hold 0.2% to 0.3%. The CDR3 consists of 14 residues. J gave up 4 bases and V 4 bases, and 6 bases lay outside the gene matches. Per the germline V gene, CDR1 is SGHRS and CDR2 is YFSETQ. The clonotype was recovered from a human donor in good health. The sequenced sample was T cells isolated from PBMCs. This sequence joins TRBV5-1 and TRBJ1-2, with 8 positions matching TRBD1. Here the CDR3 DNA reads TGCGCCAGCAGCCCCGGACAGGGCGCCTATGGCTACACCTTC. This translates into CASSPGQGAYGYTF. Variable domain in full (rest from reference TRBV5-1 and TRBJ1-2): KAGVTQTPRYLIKTRGQQVTLSCSPISGHRSVSWYQQTPGQGLQFLFEYFSETQRNKGNFPGRFSGRQFSNSRSEMNVSTLELGDSALYLCASSPGQGAYGYTFGSGTRLTVV.